This T cell receptor beta chain was sequenced during a study of T cell responses to AZD1222 COVID-19 vaccine. Study-level points and caveats: Donors were largely white British and mainly female; clonal diversity was possibly underestimated. Sampling captured repertoires only after the peak T cell response.

Investigators merged groups given second doses at roughly 4 or roughly 12 weeks. The CDR3 is 17 amino acids. Trimming took 3 bases from V and 6 from J; bases not matched to a gene: 13. Germline CDR1 SGDLS, CDR2 YYNGEE. A note on this clone: Its antigen is unidentified.

The data were produced by immunoSEQ multiplex PCR, yet TCRdb's version contains in-frame clones alone and is incomplete. This sample has 160,000 or so clones, with 90% to 95% found just once. The sequences come from peripheral blood, collected 28 days after the second AZD1222 dose. This chain links TRBV9 with TRBJ2-3; 10 bases map to TRBD2. The source of this sequence is an adult who received the AZD1222 COVID-19 vaccine. Written as DNA, the CDR3 is TGTGCCAGCAGCGCGAGCGGGAGGGCCGATGGTGTGGATACGCAGTATTTT. It yields the protein CASSASGRADGVDTQYF.